Listed below are T cell receptor beta chains from one sample, sequenced in a study of T cell repertoires in cytomegalovirus infection. TCRdb reprocessed the reads with MiXCR, giving one entry per CDR3 protein. This sample yields 560,000 or so distinct CDR3 sequences, of which 16% are seen a single time; more than 20% belongs to the top ten. The sequencing input was CD8+ T cells from PBMCs. All receptors come from a human donor in good health (CMV status not recorded). Some clones in this sample may be carry-over from other donors' samples. The CDR3 runs from the conserved cysteine through the conserved F or W. Each record gives: clone size, V gene, CDR3 protein. Clone size appears in some rows only: once, few, many, or a class for an expanded clone.

size: .
V: TRBV9
CDR3: CASSSSGRGADTQYF

size: few
V: TRBV9
CDR3: CASSVEGGGPSEQYF

size: many
V: TRBV7-9
CDR3: CASSPTTGNTIYF

size: many
V: TRBV28
CDR3: CASSFRTSYEQYF

size: .
V: TRBV20-1
CDR3: CSASRLKVVGKNIQYF

size: .
V: TRBV6-1
CDR3: CASSERVAGLTDTQYF

size: many
V: TRBV12-5
CDR3: CASGPSGGGHQPQHF

size: .
V: TRBV3-1
CDR3: CDSSQDSGTDTQYF

size: many
V: TRBV12-3/TRBV12-4
CDR3: CASSRFKVPVPQHF

size: many
V: TRBV7-9
CDR3: CASSSRPLPPGAYEQYF

size: many
V: TRBV6-5
CDR3: CASSSNQGKFGNTIYF

size: .
V: TRBV20-1
CDR3: CSAIGGSYLRNEQFF

size: few
V: TRBV5-5
CDR3: CASSSGGGGQPQHF

size: .
V: TRBV5-1
CDR3: CASKIRGGRGGEQYF

size: .
V: TRBV6-8
CDR3: CASKGVESSYEQYF

size: .
V: TRBV19
CDR3: CASSFGQLTEQYF

size: many
V: TRBV6-1
CDR3: CASSEARRPPFQETQYF

size: .
V: TRBV6-5
CDR3: CATFRGGRTEAFF

size: few
V: TRBV27
CDR3: CASRDGTSVYNEQFF

size: few
V: TRBV20-1
CDR3: CSAGPGLHYEQYF

size: many
V: TRBV10-3
CDR3: CAIGAAGVSTDTQYF

size: .
V: TRBV6-6
CDR3: CARSLGGGISYEQYF

size: .
V: TRBV7-6
CDR3: CATMGNTGELFF

size: many
V: TRBV7-2
CDR3: CASSPAISPLHF

size: .
V: TRBV12-3/TRBV12-4
CDR3: CASSFSAGNLWGNQPQHF

size: many
V: TRBV6-1
CDR3: CASRETGLQETQYF

size: many
V: TRBV19
CDR3: CASSIEGEVNTEAFF

size: many
V: TRBV27
CDR3: CASSLAGTNYGYTF

size: .
V: TRBV6-1
CDR3: CASSEGAGGMGETQYF

size: many
V: TRBV6-5
CDR3: CASSYFGGDGELFF

size: .
V: TRBV9
CDR3: CASSVAAADTQYF

size: .
V: TRBV27
CDR3: CASSQRAREDTQYF

size: few
V: TRBV15
CDR3: CATSPDRADGAFF

size: .
V: TRBV9
CDR3: CASSVATGGIEQYF

size: many
V: TRBV7-9
CDR3: CASSSETVLGEQFF

size: few
V: TRBV11-2
CDR3: CASSSYRLAGVSGYEQYF

size: once
V: TRBV5-5
CDR3: CASSPDYAAYNEQFF

size: many
V: TRBV12-3/TRBV12-4
CDR3: CASSQGLAGEQFF

size: many
V: TRBV7-3
CDR3: CASSLAGGPDEQYF

size: many
V: TRBV7-9
CDR3: CASSLVGQDNQPQHF

size: many
V: TRBV15
CDR3: CATSRALRDNAYEQYF

size: few
V: TRBV11-2
CDR3: CASSPVGTADFGYTF

size: many
V: TRBV7-9
CDR3: CASSPTGFTGELFF

size: many
V: TRBV7-2
CDR3: CASSPPGLAGVYEQYF

size: many
V: TRBV15
CDR3: CATAYAGASSYEQYF

size: many
V: TRBV12-3/TRBV12-4
CDR3: CASSRSTRDRMNTEAFF

size: many
V: TRBV25-1
CDR3: CASSEGPGTGLYNEQFF

size: many
V: TRBV27
CDR3: CASSLQGQTNEKLFF

size: many
V: TRBV27
CDR3: CASSPLWVAGNTIYF

size: .
V: TRBV19
CDR3: CASSRRTQLMNTEAFF